One and the same sample provided the 10 T cell receptor beta chains below, sequenced in a study of blood T cell repertoires in COVID-19. The assay was immunoSEQ multiplex PCR, and TCRdb's table has in-frame clones only and misses some. The repertoire holds some 170,000 clones, with approximately 85% as singletons. Material: peripheral blood. Every receptor here comes from a woman aged 55-70 years with acute or convalescent COVID-19.

V and J are TRBV27 and TRBJ2-1; 14 nucleotides line up with TRBD2. CDR1 MNHEY and CDR2 SMNVEV come from the germline V gene (reference sequence). The trim removed 7 bases at V and 8 bases at J, leaving 7 bases unmatched. This CDR3 spans 15 amino acids. Here the CDR3 reads CASTPGLAGVHEQFF. CDR3 DNA: TGTGCCAGCACTCCGGGACTAGCGGGAGTCCATGAGCAGTTCTTC.

CDR3 sequence reads: CASNDRWQGKVEAFF. The CDR3 nucleotides are TGTGCCAGCAATGACCGCTGGCAGGGTAAAGTTGAAGCTTTCTTT. V and J are TRBV2 and TRBJ1-1; maybe TRBD1 (5 bases). The germline CDR1 and CDR2 sequences are SNHLY and FYNNEI. There are 15 residues in the CDR3. V lost 7 bases, J lost 7 bases, and 22 bases lay in between.

The V and J genes are TRBV11-2 and TRBJ2-1; 11 bases are shared with TRBD2. CDR3 length equals 16 residues. Germline V CDR1 and CDR2: SGHAT, FQNNGV. The ends lost 0 bases at V and 5 bases at J; junction bases unmatched: 3. CDR3 coding DNA: TGTGCCAGCAGCTTAGACGGTAGCGGGGGGGACAATGAGCAGTTCTTC. Its protein product is CASSLDGSGGDNEQFF. Variable domain in full (rest from reference TRBV11-2 and TRBJ2-1): EAGVAQSPRYKIIEKRQSVAFWCNPISGHATLYWYQQILGQGPKLLIQFQNNGVVDDSQLPKDRFSAERLKGVDSTLKIQPAKLEDSAVYLCASSLDGSGGDNEQFFGPGTRLTVL.

The gene calls are TRBV6-2 or TRBV6-3 and TRBJ2-7, with 7 positions matching TRBD1. Germline V gene lookup returns CDR1 MNHEY and CDR2 SVGEGT. The CDR3 loop spans 14 amino acids. J lost 5 bases, V lost 5 bases, and 9 bases had no gene match. CDR3 sequence reads: CASSLSLQGNEQYV. Here the CDR3 DNA reads TGTGCCAGCAGTCTGAGCTTACAGGGGAACGAGCAGTACGTC.

V and J are TRBV5-1 and TRBJ1-4; 7 bases line up with TRBD1. The CDR3 is 14 residues long. With 4 bases clipped from V and 8 bases from J, the junction kept 8 bases outside the gene matches. Germline CDR1 is SGHRS and CDR2 is YFSETQ. CDR3 coding DNA: TGCGCCAGCAGCCTTGACAGGGAAAGGGAAAAACTGTTTTTT. This translates into CASSLDREREKLFF.

The J gene is TRBJ2-1, the V gene TRBV19; 12 nucleotides agree with TRBD2. V shed 7 bases and J 9 bases; nucleotides not matched to a gene: 10. This CDR3 is built from 15 residues. Germline loops: CDR1 LNHDA, CDR2 SQIVND (reference sequence). CDR3 nucleotide sequence: TGTGCCAGTACCGCCCTAGCGGGAGGGCGCGGTGAGCAGTTCTTC. It yields the protein CASTALAGGRGEQFF.

As for this clone: Other DNA sequences in the same sample also yield this CDR3. This chain connects TRBV6-5 to TRBJ1-3, with D perhaps TRBD1 (5 bases). Germline-derived CDR1 and CDR2 are MNHEY and SVGAGI. Between the trimmed V and J ends, which lost 6 bases and 1 base, there was a span of 13 bases. The CDR3 consists of 15 residues. The CDR3 reads CASSLGGFSGNTIYF. The CDR3 DNA reads as TGTGCCAGCAGCTTGGGGGGGTTTTCTGGAAACACCATATATTTT.

The rearrangement links TRBV19 to TRBJ2-3; TRBD2 matches at 8 bases. Germline CDR1 LNHDA, CDR2 SQIVND (reference sequence). CDR3 length: 14 amino acids. J gave up 6 bases and V 9 bases, and 11 bases lay outside the gene matches. CDR3 bases: TGTGCCAGCACTAGCGGAGGCCCACGGGATACGCAGTATTTT. Amino acid sequence: CASTSGGPRDTQYF.

The rearrangement uses TRBV10-3 and TRBJ2-7; 8 positions agree with TRBD1. This CDR3 has 15 residues. Trimming took 2 bases from V and 4 from J; bases not matched to a gene: 7. Germline V gives CDR1 ENHRY, CDR2 SYGVKD. CDR3 residues: CAISEGAGGMYEQYF. CDR3 DNA: TGTGCCATCAGTGAGGGGGCAGGGGGCATGTACGAGCAGTACTTC.

The chain recombines TRBV11-3 with TRBJ2-2; 9 nucleotides agree with TRBD2. The CDR3 loop spans 14 amino acids. V dropped 2 bases and J dropped 6; count of bases not matched to a gene: 1. Germline loops: CDR1 SGHNT, CDR2 YENEEA. CDR3 in amino acids: CASSLLAGSGELFF. For the CDR3, the DNA is TGTGCCAGCAGCTTACTAGCGGGATCCGGGGAGCTGTTTTTT. The full variable domain, with the rest looked up from reference TRBV11-3 and TRBJ2-2, is EAGVVQSPRYKIIEKKQPVAFWCNPISGHNTLYWYLQNLGQGPELLIRYENEEAVDDSQLPKDRFSAERLKGVDSTLKIQPAELGDSAVYLCASSLLAGSGELFFGEGSRLTVL.